These 32 T cell receptor beta chains were all obtained from the same sample, sequenced in a study of CD8+ T cells in alopecia areata. Treatment here: oral pan-JAK inhibitor, 5-10 mg twice daily. RNA was isolated and reverse transcribed to cDNA, the sequencing template. The protocol was immunoSEQ multiplex PCR, while the TCRdb copy is restricted to in-frame clones and leaves out a portion. The sample includes about 210,000 clones, more than 45% of them seen just once. This specimen was CD4+ T cells sorted from blood, taken at week 4, from a patient treated with tofacitinib. These receptors were obtained from a human donor with alopecia areata.

The chain links TRBV7-9 to TRBJ1-6, with TRBD1 identical over 12 bases. CDR3 length: 18 amino acids. The V segment lost 4 bases and the J segment 6 bases; nucleotides outside the gene matches: 10. Looked up from germline, CDR1 is SEHNR and CDR2 is FQNEAQ (reference sequence). CDR3 loop: CASSSGTGGFWGNSPLHF. In DNA, the CDR3 is TGTGCCAGCAGCTCCGGGACAGGGGGCTTTTGGGGTAATTCACCCCTCCACTTT. The full variable domain, rest sourced from reference TRBV7-9 and TRBJ1-6, is DTGVSQNPRHKITKRGQNVTFRCDPISEHNRLYWYRQTLGQGPEFLTYFQNEAQLEKSRLLSDRFSAERPKGSFSTLEIQRTEQGDSAMYLCASSSGTGGFWGNSPLHFGNGTRLTVT.

This clone has more than one count but fewer than ten. The chain combines TRBV9 with TRBJ1-1; no clear D gene. V was shortened by 0 bases and J by 4 bases, with 13 bases between the two germline ends. Germline V gene lookup returns CDR1 SGDLS and CDR2 YYNGEE. This CDR3 has 15 amino acids. CDR3 residues: CASSVDGQSGTEAFF. CDR3 DNA: TGTGCCAGCAGCGTAGATGGGCAGTCGGGCACTGAAGCTTTCTTT.

The V and J genes are TRBV30 and TRBJ1-4; possible D gene TRBD1, 6 bases. The germline V gene has CDR1 GTSNPN and CDR2 SVGIG (reference sequence). V lost 0 bases and J 8 bases, leaving 16 bases between the germline ends. The CDR3 sequence is 15 residues long. The CDR3 here is CAWSVGAGDGEKLFF. The CDR3 bases are TGTGCCTGGAGTGTGGGAGCAGGGGACGGGGAAAAACTGTTTTTT.

This clone was detected once. The J gene is TRBJ2-1, the V gene TRBV5-6, with D perhaps matching TRBD1 (5 bases). The CDR3 consists of 14 residues. The germline CDR1 and CDR2 sequences are SGHDT and YYEEEE. Trimming shortened V by 4 bases and J by 7 bases, and 15 bases separated the two germline ends. CDR3 bases: TGTGCCAGCAGCGCACGAAATAGGGGAAATGAGCAGTTCTTC. Amino acids: CASSARNRGNEQFF.

This clone was seen only a few times. This specimen includes other DNA sequences encoding the same CDR3. The chain recombines TRBV5-1 with TRBJ2-7, with 7 bases fitting TRBD1. Germline CDR1 is SGHRS and CDR2 is YFSETQ. The CDR3 is 13 residues long. The V gene end was trimmed by 4 bases and the J gene end by 2 bases; junction bases not matched to a gene: 3. CDR3 in amino acids: CASSQTGPYEQYF. Here the CDR3 DNA reads TGCGCCAGCAGCCAGACAGGGCCCTACGAGCAGTACTTC.

This chain connects TRBV6-5 to TRBJ1-2; no clear D. The CDR3 contains 11 residues. Germline V gene lookup returns CDR1 MNHEY and CDR2 SVGAGI. The V gene lost 6 bases and the J gene lost 6 bases, with 8 bases spanning the gap. CDR3 residues: CASRGLNGYTF. In nucleotides, the CDR3 is TGTGCCAGCAGGGGTTTGAATGGCTACACCTTC.

V and J are TRBV29-1 and TRBJ1-1; D call uncertain. In germline, CDR1 is SQVTM, CDR2 ANQGSEA. The CDR3 consists of 11 residues. The V end lost 4 bases, the J end lost 3 bases, and 6 bases lay between the germline ends. CDR3 residues: CSVVSYTEAFF. The CDR3 nucleotides are TGCAGCGTTGTGTCGTACACTGAAGCTTTCTTT.

This clone occurred once. The rearrangement uses TRBV5-4 and TRBJ2-1, with TRBD2 matching over 8 bases. Per germline, CDR1 SGHNT and CDR2 YYREEE (reference sequence). The CDR3 has 16 residues. Unmatched junction bases numbered 9, after V lost 0 bases and J lost 7 bases. DNA of the CDR3: TGTGCCAGCAGCTTGGCCGGGACTAGTGGGTATAATGAGCAGTTCTTC. Translated: CASSLAGTSGYNEQFF.

V and J are TRBV30 and TRBJ2-1; 8 bases are shared with TRBD1. The CDR3 runs 13 residues. Germline CDR1 is GTSNPN and CDR2 is SVGIG (reference sequence). Unmatched junction bases numbered 3, after V lost 5 bases and J lost 3 bases. CDR3 nucleotides: TGTGCCTGGGACAGGGGAGACTACAATGAGCAGTTCTTC. The encoded protein is CAWDRGDYNEQFF.

The chain joins TRBV29-1 to TRBJ2-7; 7 bases are shared with TRBD2. The J segment lost 4 bases and the V segment lost 6 bases, leaving 6 bases of the junction unmatched. The CDR3 spans 12 residues. CDR1 and CDR2 (germline): SQVTM, ANQGSEA. The CDR3 is CSVRTSGYEQYF. The CDR3 DNA reads TGCAGCGTGCGGACTAGTGGATACGAGCAGTACTTC.

This clone has only a few counts. The chain is built from TRBV4-3 and TRBJ2-2; D might be TRBD1 (6 bases). CDR1 and CDR2 (germline): LGHNA, YSLEER. The V end was cut by 1 base, the J end by 0 bases, with 15 bases between. There are 18 residues in the CDR3. The CDR3 DNA reads as TGCGCCAGCAGCCAAGTGGCATACAGGGCTGCGAACACCGGGGAGCTGTTTTTT. As protein: CASSQVAYRAANTGELFF.

V and J are TRBV29-1 and TRBJ1-2; D is unresolved. Trimming took off 7 bases at V and 5 bases at J, with 14 bases between the two ends. This CDR3 contains 12 residues. Germline loops: CDR1 SQVTM, CDR2 ANQGSEA. CDR3 loop: CSADSRLYGYTF. For the CDR3, the DNA is TGCAGCGCTGATTCCAGACTTTATGGCTACACCTTC.

V gene TRBV13 combines with J gene TRBJ2-7; 10 bases line up with TRBD2. This CDR3 comprises 15 residues. V dropped 1 base and J dropped 4; count of bases not matched to a gene: 4. The germline V gene encodes CDR1 PRHDT and CDR2 FYEKMQ (reference sequence). CDR3 nucleotide sequence: TGTGCCAGCAGCTTAGCCCTAGCGGGGGTGTACGAGCAGTACTTC. The encoded protein is CASSLALAGVYEQYF.

This clone was picked up a small number of times. This chain connects TRBV19 to TRBJ1-1, with D possibly TRBD1 on 6 matching bases. The CDR3 is 14 residues long. Germline lookup yields CDR1 LNHDA and CDR2 SQIVND (reference sequence). The V and J ends lost 6 bases and 0 bases respectively, with 11 bases between them. CDR3 region: CASRFQGLNTEAFF. The CDR3 DNA follows: TGTGCCAGTAGGTTCCAGGGGTTGAACACTGAAGCTTTCTTT.

There are a few counts of this clone. The CDR3 sequence: CAISESKDRRAFF. For the CDR3, the DNA is TGTGCCATCAGTGAGTCCAAGGACCGTCGAGCTTTCTTT. The rearrangement joins TRBV10-3 to TRBJ1-1; the D is unclear. The V end lost 0 bases, the J end lost 10 bases, and 12 bases lay between the germline ends. The length of the CDR3 is 13 residues. The V gene's germline CDR1 is ENHRY and CDR2 SYGVKD.

The rearrangement links TRBV5-1 to TRBJ1-1; TRBD1 agrees at 10 bases. V was pared by 4 bases and J by 4 bases, with 10 bases of the junction left unmatched. CDR1 SGHRS and CDR2 YFSETQ come from the germline V gene. This CDR3 has 16 amino acids. The CDR3 nucleotides read TGCGCCAGCAGCGCCGGGACAGGGGAGGTAGGCACTGAAGCTTTCTTT. This codes for CASSAGTGEVGTEAFF. Drawing the rest from reference TRBV5-1 and TRBJ1-1, the complete variable domain is KAGVTQTPRYLIKTRGQQVTLSCSPISGHRSVSWYQQTPGQGLQFLFEYFSETQRNKGNFPGRFSGRQFSNSRSEMNVSTLELGDSALYLCASSAGTGEVGTEAFFGQGTRLTVV.

This clone was counted between two and nine times. This sequence joins TRBV10-2 and TRBJ2-1; D not certain. This CDR3 has 11 residues. CDR1 is WSHSY, CDR2 SAAADI, per germline. Between the trimmed V and J ends, which lost 8 bases and 8 bases, there was a span of 10 bases. CDR3 nucleotide sequence: TGCGCCAGCGCCGGATCGGATGAGCAGTTCTTC. It encodes CASAGSDEQFF.

This clone was recorded only once. The chain is built from TRBV30 and TRBJ2-3, with D maybe TRBD1 (5 bases). CDR1 GTSNPN and CDR2 SVGIG come from the germline V gene (reference sequence). V lost 4 bases, J lost 9 bases, and 17 bases lay in between. The CDR3 extends over 13 amino acids. CDR3 sequence: CAWNPGNEVTQYF. The CDR3, as DNA: TGTGCCTGGAATCCAGGGAACGAAGTAACGCAGTATTTT.

This clone was counted a few times. This chain joins TRBV19 and TRBJ2-1; D ambiguous. Deletions cut 1 base from V and 6 bases from J, with 10 bases between. The CDR3 runs 14 residues. The germline CDR1 and CDR2 sequences are LNHDA and SQIVND (reference sequence). As DNA, the CDR3 is TGTGCCAGTAGTATAGTGTGGGGTGCCAATGAGCAGTTCTTC. Amino acid sequence: CASSIVWGANEQFF.

The chain is built from TRBV7-2 and TRBJ1-2, with D perhaps matching TRBD1 (6 bases). Germline CDR1 and CDR2: SGHTA and FQGNSA. This CDR3 has 16 amino acids. V shed 5 bases and J shed 7 bases, with 23 bases lying between them. The CDR3 DNA reads as TGTGCCAGCAGCCCCAATTGGGACATGTGGCAGGGTGGCTACACCTTC. Its protein is CASSPNWDMWQGGYTF.

This clone appeared a few times. The chain uses TRBV6-6 and TRBJ2-7; 7 bases are a match to TRBD2. CDR3 length: 14 amino acids. V lost 4 bases, J lost 4 bases, and 7 bases stayed unmatched. Germline values: CDR1 MNHNY, CDR2 SVGAGI (reference sequence). The DNA of the CDR3 is TGTGCCAGCAGTTCCGGACTAGGATCTTACGAGCAGTACTTC. Translation gives CASSSGLGSYEQYF.

This chain joins TRBV2 and TRBJ1-5; D is undetermined. V lost 6 bases and J lost 7, with 10 bases in between. Germline CDR1 is SNHLY and CDR2 is FYNNEI. The CDR3 is made up of 12 amino acids. The CDR3 nucleotides are TGTGCCAGCAGCCGCACGGGGCAGCCCCAGCATTTT. As protein: CASSRTGQPQHF.

This clone appeared a few times. The rearrangement joins TRBV7-9 to TRBJ2-3; the D is unclear. Germline loops: CDR1 SEHNR, CDR2 FQNEAQ (reference sequence). CDR3 length: 10 amino acids. The V and J ends lost 10 bases and 7 bases respectively, with 9 bases between them. In DNA, the CDR3 is TGTGCCACCGCCTTAAATACGCAGTATTTT. Residues: CATALNTQYF. Full variable domain (missing parts from reference TRBV7-9 and TRBJ2-3): DTGVSQNPRHKITKRGQNVTFRCDPISEHNRLYWYRQTLGQGPEFLTYFQNEAQLEKSRLLSDRFSAERPKGSFSTLEIQRTEQGDSAMYLCATALNTQYFGPGTRLTVL.

Only one count was recorded for this clone. The chain couples TRBV15 to TRBJ1-3; TRBD1 is a possible D gene (6 bases). Trimming stripped 0 bases from V and 5 bases from J, with 11 bases between. The germline CDR1 and CDR2 sequences are LNHNV and YYDKDF (reference sequence). The CDR3 totals 15 residues. The CDR3 DNA sequence: TGTGCCACCAGCAGAGATCAGGGGCCGCGAAACACCATATATTTT. Its protein product is CATSRDQGPRNTIYF.

The genes are TRBV5-1 and TRBJ1-1; 7 nucleotides match TRBD1. J gave up 0 bases and V 6 bases, and 11 bases lay outside the gene matches. The CDR3 length is 16 residues. CDR1 is SGHRS, CDR2 YFSETQ, per germline. This chain's CDR3 is CASTEERQGLNTEAFF. The CDR3 region has the DNA TGCGCCAGCACCGAAGAGCGACAGGGACTGAACACTGAAGCTTTCTTT.

V and J are TRBV29-1 and TRBJ1-2; no clear D gene. The V end was cut by 5 bases, the J end by 5 bases, with 12 bases between. Per germline, CDR1 SQVTM and CDR2 ANQGSEA. The CDR3 length is 12 residues. The CDR3 loop reads CSVSAPSYGYTF. The CDR3 nucleotides read TGCAGCGTTTCGGCCCCTTCGTATGGCTACACCTTC.

This clone was counted ten times or more. This chain joins TRBV13 and TRBJ1-1, with a possible D match to TRBD1 (6 bases). The CDR3 is 14 amino acids. Germline V gene lookup returns CDR1 PRHDT and CDR2 FYEKMQ (reference sequence). V lost 4 bases and J 5 bases, leaving 14 bases between the germline ends. CDR3 nucleotide sequence: TGTGCCAGCAGCTCGACAGGAAAGGGGACTGAAGCTTTCTTT. Amino acids: CASSSTGKGTEAFF.

The gene calls are TRBV20-1 and TRBJ2-7, with no clear D. From germline, CDR1 is DFQATT and CDR2 SNEGSKA (reference sequence). The CDR3 contains 11 residues. The V end lost 5 bases, the J end lost 2 bases, and 7 bases lay between the germline ends. CDR3 bases: TGCAGTGCTTTGGTAGCCTACGAGCAGTACTTC. Amino acids: CSALVAYEQYF.

The chain uses TRBV4-3 and TRBJ1-2; a possible D gene is TRBD1 (6 bases). The length of the CDR3 is 16 residues. Germline CDR1 and CDR2: LGHNA and YSLEER. The V end was cut by 4 bases, the J end by 0 bases, with 15 bases between. For the CDR3, the DNA is TGCGCCAGCAGCCTCAGGCTGGGGGCGACTAACTATGGCTACACCTTC. Translated, it gives CASSLRLGATNYGYTF.

This clone is a singleton in its sample. The chain employs TRBV15 and TRBJ2-5; D unclear. Trimming cost V 0 bases and J 0 bases, with 8 bases left between them. The V gene's germline CDR1 is LNHNV and CDR2 YYDKDF (reference sequence). The CDR3 is 15 amino acids. DNA for the CDR3: TGTGCCACCAGCAGAGATAGACGCAACCAAGAGACCCAGTACTTC. Its translation: CATSRDRRNQETQYF.

This clone was observed once. V is TRBV15 and J is TRBJ1-6; perhaps TRBD1 as D (5 bases). The CDR3 is 15 amino acids. Deletions cut 3 bases from V and 7 bases from J, with 13 bases between. Germline V gene data show CDR1 as LNHNV and CDR2 as YYDKDF (reference sequence). As DNA, the CDR3 is TGTGCCACCAGCAGCCCCACCGGGGGGAATTCACCCCTCCACTTT. It codes for CATSSPTGGNSPLHF.

The chain combines TRBV4-2 with TRBJ2-6, with 10 bases aligning to TRBD2. CDR1 is LGHNA and CDR2 is YNFKEQ in the germline V gene. The CDR3 length is 18 residues. Trimming cost V 1 base and J 0 bases; bases outside gene matches: 3. CDR3 DNA: TGTGCCAGCAGCCAAGGGCTAGCGGGGGTCTCTGGGGCCAACGTCCTGACTTTC. Amino acid sequence: CASSQGLAGVSGANVLTF.